Detailed here is one T cell receptor (beta chain). The antigen is not known. These data belong to a study of beta chain features in type 1 diabetes. General study points: Type 1 diabetes patients had moderately but significantly shorter TCRB CDR3s in all four CD4+ subsets.

Isolated RNA was reverse transcribed in full, so expressed TCRB transcripts were sequenced. TCRdb keeps only in-frame clones here, not all; method: immunoSEQ multiplex PCR. Of around 97,000 clones in the sample, approximately 30% were seen once. The length of the CDR3 is 12 residues. The ends were cut back, 0 bases at V and 6 bases at J, with 6 bases in the middle. Germline V gene lookup returns CDR1 ENHRY and CDR2 SYGVKD. The source is a woman under 30 with type 1 diabetes. Sequenced: central memory CD4+ T cells from blood. The V call is TRBV10-3, the J call TRBJ2-7, with no clear D. The CDR3 spells CAISESNGEQYF. The CDR3 coding sequence is TGTGCCATCAGTGAGTCGAACGGCGAGCAGTACTTC.